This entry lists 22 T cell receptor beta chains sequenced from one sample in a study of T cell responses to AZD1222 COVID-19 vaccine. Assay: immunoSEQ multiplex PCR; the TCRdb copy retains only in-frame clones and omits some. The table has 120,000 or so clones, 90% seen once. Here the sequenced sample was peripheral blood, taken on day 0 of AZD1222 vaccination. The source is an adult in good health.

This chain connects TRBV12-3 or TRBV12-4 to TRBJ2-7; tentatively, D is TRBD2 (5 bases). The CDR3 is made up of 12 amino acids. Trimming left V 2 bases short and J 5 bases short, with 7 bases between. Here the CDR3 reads CASSLRGNEQYF. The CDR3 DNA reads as TGTGCCAGCAGTTTACGGGGTAACGAGCAGTACTTC.

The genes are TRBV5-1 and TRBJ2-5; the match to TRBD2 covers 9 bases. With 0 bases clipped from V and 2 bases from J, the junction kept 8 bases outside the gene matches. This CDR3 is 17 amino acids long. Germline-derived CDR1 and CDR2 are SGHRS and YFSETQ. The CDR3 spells CASSLAASGRLQETQYF. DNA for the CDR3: TGCGCCAGCAGCTTGGCGGCCAGCGGGAGGCTTCAAGAGACCCAGTACTTC.

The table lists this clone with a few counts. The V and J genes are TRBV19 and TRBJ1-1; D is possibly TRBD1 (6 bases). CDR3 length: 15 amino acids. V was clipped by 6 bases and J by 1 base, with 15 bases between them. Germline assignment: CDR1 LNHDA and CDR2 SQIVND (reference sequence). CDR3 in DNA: TGTGCCAGTAGCACGACAGGCTCCTGGAACACTGAAGCTTTCTTT. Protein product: CASSTTGSWNTEAFF.

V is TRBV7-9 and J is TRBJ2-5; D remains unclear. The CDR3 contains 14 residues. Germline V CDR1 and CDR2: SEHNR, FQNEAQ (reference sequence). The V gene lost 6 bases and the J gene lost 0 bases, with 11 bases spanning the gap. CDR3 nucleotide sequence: TGTGCCAGCAGTATCAGAGGTGACCAAGAGACCCAGTACTTC. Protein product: CASSIRGDQETQYF.

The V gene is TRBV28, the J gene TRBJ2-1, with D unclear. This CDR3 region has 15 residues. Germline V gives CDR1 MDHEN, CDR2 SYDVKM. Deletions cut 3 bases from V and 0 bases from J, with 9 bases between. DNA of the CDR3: TGTGCCAGCAGTTTTGGGCTGGGCTCCTACAATGAGCAGTTCTTC. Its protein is CASSFGLGSYNEQFF.

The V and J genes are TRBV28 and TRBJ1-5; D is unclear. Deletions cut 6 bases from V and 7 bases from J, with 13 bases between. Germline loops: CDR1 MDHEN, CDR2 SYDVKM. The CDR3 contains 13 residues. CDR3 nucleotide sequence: TGTGCCAGCAGGGAAAGCGGCGGCCAGCCCCAGCATTTT. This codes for CASRESGGQPQHF.

The CDR3 DNA is TGTGCCTGGATTTTGAGGCCCCGCTCGCTCTATGGCTACACCTTC. This encodes CAWILRPRSLYGYTF. The genes are TRBV30 and TRBJ1-2, with unresolved D. Trimming shortened V by 4 bases and J by 4 bases, and 19 bases separated the two germline ends. The CDR3 loop spans 15 amino acids. Per germline, CDR1 GTSNPN and CDR2 SVGIG (reference sequence).

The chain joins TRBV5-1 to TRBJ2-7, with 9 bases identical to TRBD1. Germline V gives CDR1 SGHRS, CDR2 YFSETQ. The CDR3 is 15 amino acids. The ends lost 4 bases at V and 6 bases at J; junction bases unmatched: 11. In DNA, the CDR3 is TGCGCCAGCAGCCCAGGGGACAGGGAAAAAGGCGAGCAGTACTTC. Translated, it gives CASSPGDREKGEQYF.

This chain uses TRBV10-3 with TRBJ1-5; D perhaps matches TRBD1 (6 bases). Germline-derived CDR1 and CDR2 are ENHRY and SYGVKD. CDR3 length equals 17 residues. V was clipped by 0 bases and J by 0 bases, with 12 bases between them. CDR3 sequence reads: CAISESRGGYSNQPQHF. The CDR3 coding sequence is TGTGCCATCAGTGAGTCGAGGGGGGGTTATAGCAATCAGCCCCAGCATTTT.

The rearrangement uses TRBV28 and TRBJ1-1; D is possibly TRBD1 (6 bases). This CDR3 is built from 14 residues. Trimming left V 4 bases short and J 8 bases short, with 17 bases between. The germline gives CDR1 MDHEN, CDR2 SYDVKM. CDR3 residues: CASSSDRGTGEAFF. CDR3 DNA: TGTGCCAGCAGTTCGGACAGAGGAACAGGGGAAGCTTTCTTT.

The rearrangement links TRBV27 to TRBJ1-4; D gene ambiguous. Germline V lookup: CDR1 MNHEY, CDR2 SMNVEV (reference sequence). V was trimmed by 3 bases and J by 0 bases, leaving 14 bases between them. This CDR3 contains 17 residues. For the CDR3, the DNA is TGTGCCAGCAGTTTGAGGGCAGTGAGGGCAACTAATGAAAAACTGTTTTTT. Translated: CASSLRAVRATNEKLFF. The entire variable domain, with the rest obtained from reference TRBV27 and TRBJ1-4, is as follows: EAQVTQNPRYLITVTGKKLTVTCSQNMNHEYMSWYRQDPGLGLRQIYYSMNVEVTDKGDVPEGYKVSRKEKRNFPLILESPSPNQTSLYFCASSLRAVRATNEKLFFGSGTQLSVL.

CDR3 in DNA: TGTGCCAGCAGTTGGGTGGCAAATTCACCCCTCCACTTT. Amino acids: CASSWVANSPLHF. The genes are TRBV27 and TRBJ1-6; no reliable D call. The V and J ends lost 4 bases and 7 bases respectively, with 8 bases between them. CDR1 is MNHEY, CDR2 SMNVEV, per germline (reference sequence). This CDR3 comprises 13 residues.

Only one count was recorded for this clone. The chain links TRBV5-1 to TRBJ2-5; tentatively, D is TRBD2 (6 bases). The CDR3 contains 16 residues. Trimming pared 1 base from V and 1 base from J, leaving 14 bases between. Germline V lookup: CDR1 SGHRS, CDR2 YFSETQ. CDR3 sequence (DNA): TGCGCCAGCAGCTTGCTAGTTGGGGGGTTCCAAGAGACCCAGTACTTC. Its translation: CASSLLVGGFQETQYF.

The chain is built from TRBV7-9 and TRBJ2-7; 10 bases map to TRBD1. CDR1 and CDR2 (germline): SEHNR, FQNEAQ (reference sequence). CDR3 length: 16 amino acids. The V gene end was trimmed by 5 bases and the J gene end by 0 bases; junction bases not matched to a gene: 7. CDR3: CASSTRTGGSSYEQYF. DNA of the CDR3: TGTGCCAGCAGCACACGGACAGGGGGGAGCTCCTACGAGCAGTACTTC.

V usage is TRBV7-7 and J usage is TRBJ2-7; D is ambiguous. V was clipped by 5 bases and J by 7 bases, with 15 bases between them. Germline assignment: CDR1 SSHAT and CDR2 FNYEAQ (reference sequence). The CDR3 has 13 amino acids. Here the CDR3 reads CASSTDPYGEQYF. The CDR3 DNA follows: TGTGCCAGCAGCACTGATCCCTACGGAGAGCAGTACTTC.

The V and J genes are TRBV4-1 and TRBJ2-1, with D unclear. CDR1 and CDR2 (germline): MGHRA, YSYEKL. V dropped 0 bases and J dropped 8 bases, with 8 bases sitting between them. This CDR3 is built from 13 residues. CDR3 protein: CASSQDDDYEQFF. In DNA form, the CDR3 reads TGCGCCAGCAGCCAAGATGACGATTATGAGCAGTTCTTC.

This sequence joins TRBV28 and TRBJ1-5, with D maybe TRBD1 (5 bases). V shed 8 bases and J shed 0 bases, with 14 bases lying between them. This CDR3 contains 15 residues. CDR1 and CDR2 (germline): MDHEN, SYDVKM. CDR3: CASQGRDYSNQPQHF. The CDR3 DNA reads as TGTGCCAGCCAAGGAAGGGACTATAGCAATCAGCCCCAGCATTTT. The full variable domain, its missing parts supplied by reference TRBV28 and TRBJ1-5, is DVKVTQSSRYLVKRTGEKVFLECVQDMDHENMFWYRQDPGLGLRLIYFSYDVKMKEKGDIPEGYSVSREKKERFSLILESASTNQTSMYLCASQGRDYSNQPQHFGDGTRLSIL.

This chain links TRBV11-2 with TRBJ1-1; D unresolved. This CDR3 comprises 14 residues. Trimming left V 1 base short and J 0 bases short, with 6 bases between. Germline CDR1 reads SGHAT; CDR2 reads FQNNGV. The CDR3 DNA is TGTGCCAGCAGCTTAGCTCGGGTGAACACTGAAGCTTTCTTT. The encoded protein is CASSLARVNTEAFF.

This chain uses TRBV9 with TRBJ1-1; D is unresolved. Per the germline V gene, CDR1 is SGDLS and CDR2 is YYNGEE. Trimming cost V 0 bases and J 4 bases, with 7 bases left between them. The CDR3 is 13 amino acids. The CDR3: CASSVEWATEAFF. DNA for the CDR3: TGTGCCAGCAGCGTAGAATGGGCCACTGAAGCTTTCTTT.

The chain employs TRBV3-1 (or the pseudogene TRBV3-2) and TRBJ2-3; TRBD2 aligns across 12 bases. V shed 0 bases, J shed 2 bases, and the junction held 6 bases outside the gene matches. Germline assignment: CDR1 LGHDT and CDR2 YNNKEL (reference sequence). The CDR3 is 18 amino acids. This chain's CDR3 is CASSQDHLAGGYTDTQYF. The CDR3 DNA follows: TGTGCCAGCAGCCAAGATCATCTAGCGGGGGGGTACACAGATACGCAGTATTTT.

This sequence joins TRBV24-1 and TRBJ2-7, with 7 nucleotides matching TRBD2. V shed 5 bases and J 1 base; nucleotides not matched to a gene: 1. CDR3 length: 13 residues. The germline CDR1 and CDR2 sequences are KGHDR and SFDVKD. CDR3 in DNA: TGTGCCACCAGTGGCGGGGGATCCTACGAGCAGTACTTC. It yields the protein CATSGGGSYEQYF.

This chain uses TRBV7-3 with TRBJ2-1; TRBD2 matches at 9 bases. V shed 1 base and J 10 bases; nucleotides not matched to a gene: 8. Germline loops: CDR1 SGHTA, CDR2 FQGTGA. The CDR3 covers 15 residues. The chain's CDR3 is CASSLNPSGIGEQFF. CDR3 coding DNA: TGTGCCAGCAGCTTAAATCCTAGCGGGATTGGCGAGCAGTTCTTC.